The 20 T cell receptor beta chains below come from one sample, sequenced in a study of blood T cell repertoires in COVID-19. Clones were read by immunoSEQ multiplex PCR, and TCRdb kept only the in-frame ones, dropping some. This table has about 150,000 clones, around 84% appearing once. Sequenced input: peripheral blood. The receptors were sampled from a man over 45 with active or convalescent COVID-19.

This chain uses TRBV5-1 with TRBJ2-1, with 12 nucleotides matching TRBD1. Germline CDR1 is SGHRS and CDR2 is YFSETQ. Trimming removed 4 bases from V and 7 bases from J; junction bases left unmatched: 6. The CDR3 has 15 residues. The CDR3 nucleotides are TGCGCCAGCAGCAGGGGACAGGGGGCGGGAAATGAGCAGTTCTTC. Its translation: CASSRGQGAGNEQFF.

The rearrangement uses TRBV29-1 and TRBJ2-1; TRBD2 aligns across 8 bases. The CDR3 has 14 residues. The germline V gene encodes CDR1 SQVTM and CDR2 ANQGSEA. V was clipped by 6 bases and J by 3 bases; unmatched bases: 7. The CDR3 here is CSVGAGADYNEQFF. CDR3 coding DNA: TGCAGCGTAGGAGCGGGAGCAGACTACAATGAGCAGTTCTTC.

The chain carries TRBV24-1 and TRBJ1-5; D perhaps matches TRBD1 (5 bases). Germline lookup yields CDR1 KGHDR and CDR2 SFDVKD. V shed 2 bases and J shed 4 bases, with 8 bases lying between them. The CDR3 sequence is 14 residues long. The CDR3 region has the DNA TGTGCCACCAGTGATTCAGGGTTTAATCAGCCCCAGCATTTT. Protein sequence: CATSDSGFNQPQHF.

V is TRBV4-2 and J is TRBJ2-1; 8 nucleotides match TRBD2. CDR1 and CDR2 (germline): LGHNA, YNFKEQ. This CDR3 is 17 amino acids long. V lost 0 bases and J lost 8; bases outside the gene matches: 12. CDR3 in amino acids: CASSQDRGGLGSHEQFF. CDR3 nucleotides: TGTGCCAGCAGCCAAGATAGAGGGGGACTAGGGTCACATGAGCAGTTCTTC.

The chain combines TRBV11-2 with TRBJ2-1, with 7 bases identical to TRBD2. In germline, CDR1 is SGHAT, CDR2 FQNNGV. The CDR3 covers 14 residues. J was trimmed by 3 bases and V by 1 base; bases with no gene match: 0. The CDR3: CASSLAGGYNEQFF. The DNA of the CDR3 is TGTGCCAGCAGCTTAGCGGGAGGCTACAATGAGCAGTTCTTC.

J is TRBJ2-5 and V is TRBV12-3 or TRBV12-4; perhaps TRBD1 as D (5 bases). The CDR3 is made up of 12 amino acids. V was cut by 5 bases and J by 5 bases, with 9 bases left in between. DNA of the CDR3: TGTGCCAGCAGTCCTAACAGGGAGACCCAGTACTTC. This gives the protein CASSPNRETQYF.

The CDR3 DNA reads TGCAGTGCTAGCGGGCGGGAAGAGCAGTACTTC. This codes for CSASGREEQYF. This chain links TRBV20-1 with TRBJ2-7, with D maybe TRBD2 (6 bases). Germline assignment: CDR1 DFQATT and CDR2 SNEGSKA (reference sequence). Trimming cost V 3 bases and J 7 bases, with 10 bases left between them. The CDR3 is made up of 11 amino acids.

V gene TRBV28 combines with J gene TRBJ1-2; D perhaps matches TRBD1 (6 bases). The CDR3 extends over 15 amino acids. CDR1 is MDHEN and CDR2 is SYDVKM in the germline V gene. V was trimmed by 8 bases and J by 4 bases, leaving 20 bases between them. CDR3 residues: CASGLHLTDSYGYTF. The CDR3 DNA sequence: TGTGCCAGCGGACTGCACCTCACGGACAGCTATGGCTACACCTTC.

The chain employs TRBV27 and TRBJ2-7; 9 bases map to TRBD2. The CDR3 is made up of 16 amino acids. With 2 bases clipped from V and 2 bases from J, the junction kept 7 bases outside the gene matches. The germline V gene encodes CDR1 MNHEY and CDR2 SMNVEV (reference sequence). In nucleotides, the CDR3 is TGTGCCAGCAGTTTAGTTGGCTCTAGCGGGGCCTACGAGCAGTACTTC. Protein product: CASSLVGSSGAYEQYF.

The CDR3: CASSFESFYGYTF. CDR3 nucleotide sequence: TGTGCCAGCAGCTTTGAGTCCTTCTATGGCTACACCTTC. This chain connects TRBV5-4 to TRBJ1-2, with unresolved D. Per the germline V gene, CDR1 is SGHNT and CDR2 is YYREEE (reference sequence). The CDR3 runs 13 residues. V gave up 2 bases and J gave up 4 bases, with 9 bases separating them.

The chain's CDR3 is CASSTGLQGETQYF. CDR3 in DNA: TGCGCCAGCAGCACGGGACTCCAAGGCGAGACCCAGTACTTC. The chain has TRBV5-1 and TRBJ2-5; D may be TRBD2 (6 bases). Trimming removed 4 bases from V and 5 bases from J, with 15 bases in between. The CDR3 is 14 amino acids. Germline-derived CDR1 and CDR2 are SGHRS and YFSETQ.

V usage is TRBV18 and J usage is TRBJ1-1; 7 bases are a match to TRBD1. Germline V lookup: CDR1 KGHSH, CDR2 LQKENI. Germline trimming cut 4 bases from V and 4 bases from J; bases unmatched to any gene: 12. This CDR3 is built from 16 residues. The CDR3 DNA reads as TGTGCCAGCTCACTTGGGTCGACAGGGTGGGTCACTGAAGCTTTCTTT. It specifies CASSLGSTGWVTEAFF.

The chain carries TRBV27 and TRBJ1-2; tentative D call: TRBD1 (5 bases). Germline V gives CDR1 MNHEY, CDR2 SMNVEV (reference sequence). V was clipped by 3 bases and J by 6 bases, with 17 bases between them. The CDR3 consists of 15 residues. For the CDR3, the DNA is TGTGCCAGCAGTTTTAGGGACTCGAGGAGGCATGGCTACACCTTC. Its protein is CASSFRDSRRHGYTF.

The chain's CDR3 is CASSSGRRETQYF. In DNA form, the CDR3 reads TGTGCCAGCAGTTCAGGCAGAAGAGAGACCCAGTACTTC. V is TRBV12-3 or TRBV12-4 and J is TRBJ2-5; D gene unclear. V shed 4 bases and J shed 4 bases, with 10 bases lying between them. CDR3 length: 13 residues.

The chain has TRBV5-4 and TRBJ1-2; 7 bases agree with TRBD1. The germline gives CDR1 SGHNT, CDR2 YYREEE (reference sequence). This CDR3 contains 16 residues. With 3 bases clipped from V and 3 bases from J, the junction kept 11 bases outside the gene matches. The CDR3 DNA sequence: TGTGCCAGCAGCTCGGCGGTGGAGGGGGCCTACTATGGCTACACCTTC. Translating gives CASSSAVEGAYYGYTF.

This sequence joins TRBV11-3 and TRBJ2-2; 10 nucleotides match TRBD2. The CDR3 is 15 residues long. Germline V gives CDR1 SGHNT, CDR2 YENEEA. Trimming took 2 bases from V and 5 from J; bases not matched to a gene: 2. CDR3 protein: CASSLLSGGTGELFF. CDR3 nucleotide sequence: TGTGCCAGCAGCTTACTTAGCGGGGGGACCGGGGAGCTGTTTTTT.

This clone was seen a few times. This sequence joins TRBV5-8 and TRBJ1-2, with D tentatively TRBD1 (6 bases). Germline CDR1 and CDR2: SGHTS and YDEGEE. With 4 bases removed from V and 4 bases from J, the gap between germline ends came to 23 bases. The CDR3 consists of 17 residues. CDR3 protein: CASSPTPTGGWSYGYTF. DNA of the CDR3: TGTGCCAGCAGCCCAACCCCGACGGGGGGCTGGAGCTATGGCTACACCTTC.

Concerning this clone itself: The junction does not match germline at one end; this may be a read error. CDR3 protein: CARSWGRGGTDTQYF. The CDR3 DNA follows: TGCGCCCGCAGCTGGGGCCGGGGGGGGACAGATACGCAGTATTTT. The genes are TRBV5-1 and TRBJ2-3; 8 bases are shared with TRBD2. Germline values: CDR1 SGHRS, CDR2 YFSETQ. The CDR3 contains 15 residues.

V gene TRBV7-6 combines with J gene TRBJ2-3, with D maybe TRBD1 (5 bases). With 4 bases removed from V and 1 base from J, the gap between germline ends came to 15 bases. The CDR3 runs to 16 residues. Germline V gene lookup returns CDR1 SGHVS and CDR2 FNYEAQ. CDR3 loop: CASSSRLRDGTDTQYF. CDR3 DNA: TGTGCCAGCAGCTCGAGACTCAGGGATGGCACAGATACGCAGTATTTT.

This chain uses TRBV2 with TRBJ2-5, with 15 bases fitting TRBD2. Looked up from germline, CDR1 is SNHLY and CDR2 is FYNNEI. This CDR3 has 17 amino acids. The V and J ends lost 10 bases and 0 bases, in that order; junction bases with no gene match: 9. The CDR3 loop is CANSGTSGRTYQETQYF. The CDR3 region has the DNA TGTGCCAACTCCGGGACTAGCGGGAGGACTTACCAAGAGACCCAGTACTTC.